This T cell receptor beta chain was observed in a study of T cell changes during pregnancy in multiple sclerosis. Some clones are missing from TCRdb's copy, which holds only in-frame ones; the method was immunoSEQ multiplex PCR. The profile shows around 69,000 clones, roughly nine tenths of them singletons. The CDR3 contains 14 residues. The germline V gene has CDR1 SNHLY and CDR2 FYNNEI. After removal of 6 bases from V and 7 bases from J, the junction contained 6 bases not matched to a gene. The receptor was derived from a female donor with multiple sclerosis, enrolled in a pregnancy study. The source material was peripheral blood, sampled in the third trimester of pregnancy. The chain recombines TRBV2 with TRBJ1-4; 9 bases align to TRBD1. CDR3 in DNA: TGTGCCAGCAGGGGGACAGGGCTGGCTGAAAAACTGTTTTTT. Translation gives CASRGTGLAEKLFF.